This TCR beta chain was captured in a study of radiation and T cells in renal cell carcinoma. The CDR3 length is 17 residues. CDR1 and CDR2 from the germline V gene are MGHDK and SYGVNS. With V trimmed by 5 bases and J by 4 bases, 11 bases remained unmatched. The assay was immunoSEQ multiplex PCR, and TCRdb's table has in-frame clones only and misses some. Of 120,000 or so clones detected, around four fifths appear once; the ten largest clones hold approximately 2%. Described time point: blood 2 weeks post-SBRT. Noted treatment: 15 Gy SBRT to primary tumor, nephrectomy 4 weeks later. This sample comprised blood, obtained from a patient whose treatment included radiotherapy and nephrectomy. This TCR was sampled from a woman aged 55-75 years with renal cell carcinoma. This rearrangement joins TRBV25-1 to TRBJ2-3; 11 positions agree with TRBD2. CDR3 sequence reads: CASSPVAGGPGADTQYF. Written as DNA, the CDR3 is TGTGCCAGCAGTCCAGTAGCGGGAGGGCCTGGGGCAGATACGCAGTATTTT. Based on the CDR3 plus reference TRBV25-1 and TRBJ2-3, the full variable domain is EADIYQTPRYLVIGTGKKITLECSQTMGHDKMYWYQQDPGMELHLIHYSYGVNSTEKGDLSSESTVSRIRTEHFPLTLESARPSHTSQYLCASSPVAGGPGADTQYFGPGTRLTVL.